The entry below describes one T cell receptor (beta chain). What it recognizes is unknown. Germline CDR1 is LNHDA and CDR2 is SQIVND (reference sequence). CDR3 length: 15 amino acids. The ends were cut back, 3 bases at V and 0 bases at J, with 10 bases in the middle. Assay used: immunoSEQ multiplex PCR; TCRdb lists only in-frame clones, some missing. The data contain roughly 2 million clones, about 95% of them singletons. This specimen comes from a study of shared clonotypes between healthy human individuals. Across the study: There were three CD4 naive, three CD4 memory, two CD8 naive and one CD8 memory plates per donor.

Naivety among CD8 cells was defined by CD45RO negativity and positive CCR7 selection, thereby excluding terminally differentiated effector memory CD45RA+ cells. Donors were healthy HIV-negative adults without recently reported acute infections or vaccinations. Findings and limits, study-wide: All-four-donor shared clonotypes had higher generation probabilities than non-shared clonotypes did.

This chain joins TRBV19 and TRBJ2-3; the D gene is possibly TRBD1 (6 bases). This receptor was taken from a man aged 18 to 29 in good health. Material: naive CD8+ T cells sorted from blood. DNA for the CDR3: TGTGCCAGTAGTATCGACAGGACTAGCACAGATACGCAGTATTTT. Translating it yields CASSIDRTSTDTQYF.